This T cell receptor (beta chain) was recorded in a study of beta chain features in type 1 diabetes. Study-wide points: When Type 1 diabetes patients were examined, their TCRB CDR3s proved moderately but significantly shorter in all four CD4+ subsets. More deletions and fewer insertions at VDJ junctions were seen in type 1 diabetes patients.

This clone was detected a few times. Its antigen is not known. What was sequenced were expressed TCRB transcripts, since all of the isolated RNA had been reverse transcribed. Generated by immunoSEQ multiplex PCR, the TCRdb table keeps only in-frame clones and is missing some. The sample consists of about 240,000 clones, about 25% of them appearing once. The CDR3 is 14 residues long. Between the trimmed V and J ends, which lost 1 base and 4 bases, there was a span of 10 bases. Germline CDR1 is LNHNV and CDR2 is YYDKDF (reference sequence). The single heparinised draw taken from each donor contained roughly 100 mL of blood on average. Cell sorting via CD45RO/CCR7/CD25/CD127/CD95/CD27 was performed to obtain CD4+ naive, central memory, regulatory and stem cell-like memory cells.

The receptor comes from a man between 25 and 39 years old in good health. Sequenced input: central memory CD4+ T cells from blood. This chain joins TRBV15 and TRBJ2-5; no clear D. CDR3 residues: CATSRGPSPETQYF. The DNA for the CDR3 is TGTGCCACCAGCAGAGGGCCATCTCCAGAGACCCAGTACTTC.